The sample holds many counts of the clone carrying this T cell receptor (beta chain). No antigen is known for it. Time point meaning: persistent/refractory GD, antithyroid drugs over 5 years with positive TRAb. From PBMCs, RNA was extracted and then used to make the TCR library. This record belongs to a study of regulatory T cells in long-lasting Graves disease. CDR3-region Arm-PCR and iRepertoire HTBI primers produced the TCR beta libraries. TCRdb redid the calling of the multiplex PCR reads with MiXCR, one entry per CDR3 protein. Of under 500,000 distinct CDR3 sequences listed, roughly 20% were seen once; the top ten hold more than 20%. The length of the CDR3 is 14 residues. The ends were cut back, 0 bases at V and 3 bases at J, with 9 bases in the middle. Germline CDR1 MNHEY, CDR2 SVGAGI. Study-wide points: Blood alone, not thyroid tissue, was studied. It was possible that the small sample size reduced accuracy. Patients with persistent disease showed a bias toward TRBV28, TRBJ1-2 and TRBJ2-5.

The clonotype was recovered from a female donor with Graves disease. Sample: peripheral blood mononuclear cells (PBMCs), taken when the disease was refractory, from a patient treated with antithyroid drugs. The rearrangement links TRBV6-5 to TRBJ2-7, with D uncertain. The CDR3 DNA reads TGTGCCAGCAGTTACTCCTCAGGTATCTACGAGCAGTACTTC. Translation gives CASSYSSGIYEQYF.